The clone carrying this TCR beta chain was seen many times. All patients picked for sequencing had shown, by flow cytometry, an expansion of CD8+CD57+ cells. Severe acquired aplastic anemia affected all patients. These data come from a study of CD8+CD57+ T cells in acquired aplastic anemia. Profiling of TCR beta VDJ combinations and CDR3 sequences used genomic DNA as template. TCRdb ran MiXCR on the reads and lists one entry per CDR3 protein. The sample includes around 160,000 distinct CDR3 sequences, under 55% seen only once; the top ten take approximately 2.9%. The CDR3 is 15 residues long. Germline V gene sequence: CDR1 SGHTA, CDR2 FQGNSA. V gave up 5 bases and J gave up 5 bases, with 15 bases separating them.

This sequence originates from a human donor with aplastic anemia. The V and J genes are TRBV7-2 and TRBJ2-2, with D possibly matching TRBD2 (6 bases). The specimen was sorted CD4+, CD8+, or CD8+CD57+ T cells (not recorded which) from PBMCs. The CDR3 DNA sequence: TGTGCCAGCAGCCCCCTCAGCGGGCAAACCGGGGAGCTGTTTTTT. Its protein product is CASSPLSGQTGELFF.